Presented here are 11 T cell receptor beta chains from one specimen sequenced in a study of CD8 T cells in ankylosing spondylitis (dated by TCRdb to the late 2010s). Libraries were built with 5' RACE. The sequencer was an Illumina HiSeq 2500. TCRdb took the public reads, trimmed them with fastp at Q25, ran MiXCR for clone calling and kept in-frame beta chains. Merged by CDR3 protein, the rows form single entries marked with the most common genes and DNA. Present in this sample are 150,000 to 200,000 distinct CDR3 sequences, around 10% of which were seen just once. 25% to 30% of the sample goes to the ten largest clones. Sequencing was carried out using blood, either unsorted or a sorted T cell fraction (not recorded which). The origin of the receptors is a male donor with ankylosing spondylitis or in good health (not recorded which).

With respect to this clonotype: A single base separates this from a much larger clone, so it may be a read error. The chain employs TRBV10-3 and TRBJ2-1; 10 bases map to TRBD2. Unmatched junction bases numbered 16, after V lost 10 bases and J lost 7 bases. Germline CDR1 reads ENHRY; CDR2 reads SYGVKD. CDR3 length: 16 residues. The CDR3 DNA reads TGTGCCACCAGCTCCCTAACTAGCGGGGATACTAATGAGCAGTTCTTC. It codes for CATSSLTSGDTNEQFF.

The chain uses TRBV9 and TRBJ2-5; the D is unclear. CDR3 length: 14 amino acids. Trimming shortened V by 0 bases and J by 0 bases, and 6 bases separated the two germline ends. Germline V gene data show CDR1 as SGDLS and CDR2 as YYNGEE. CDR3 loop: CASSVEWDQETQYF. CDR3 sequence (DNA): TGTGCCAGCAGCGTAGAGTGGGACCAAGAGACCCAGTACTTC.

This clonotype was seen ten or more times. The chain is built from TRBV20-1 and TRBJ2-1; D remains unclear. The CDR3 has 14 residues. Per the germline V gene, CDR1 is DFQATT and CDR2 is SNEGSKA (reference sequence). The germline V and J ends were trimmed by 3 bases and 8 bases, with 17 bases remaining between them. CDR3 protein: CSAREMRLVYEQFF. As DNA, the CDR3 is TGCAGTGCTAGGGAGATGAGGCTAGTTTATGAGCAGTTCTTC.

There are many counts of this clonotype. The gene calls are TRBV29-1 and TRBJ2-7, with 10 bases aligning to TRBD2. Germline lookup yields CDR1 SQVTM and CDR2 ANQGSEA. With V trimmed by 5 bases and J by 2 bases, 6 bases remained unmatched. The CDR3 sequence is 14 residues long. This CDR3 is CSVCTLAGPYEQYF. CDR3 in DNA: TGCAGCGTTTGTACACTAGCGGGGCCCTACGAGCAGTACTTC.

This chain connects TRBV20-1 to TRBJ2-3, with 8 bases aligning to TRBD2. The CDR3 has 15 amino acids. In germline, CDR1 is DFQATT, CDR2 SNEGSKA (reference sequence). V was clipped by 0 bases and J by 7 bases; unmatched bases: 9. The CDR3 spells CSARDVGGGPHTQYF. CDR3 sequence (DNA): TGCAGTGCTAGAGATGTTGGCGGGGGGCCCCATACGCAGTATTTT.

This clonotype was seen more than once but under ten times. Here the CDR3 reads CASSHGTGSNYGYTF. CDR3 nucleotide sequence: TGTGCCAGCAGCCACGGGACAGGGTCTAACTATGGCTACACCTTC. The rearrangement links TRBV12-3 or TRBV12-4 to TRBJ1-2, with 9 positions matching TRBD1. V lost 6 bases to trimming and J lost 0 bases; unmatched junction nucleotides: 5. The CDR3 loop spans 15 amino acids.

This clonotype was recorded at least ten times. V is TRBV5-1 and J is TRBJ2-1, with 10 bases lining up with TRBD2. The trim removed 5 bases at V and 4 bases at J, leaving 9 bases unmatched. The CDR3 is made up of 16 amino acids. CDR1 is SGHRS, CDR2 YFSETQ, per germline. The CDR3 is CASRYQLAGVYNEQFF. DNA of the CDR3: TGCGCCAGCAGATATCAGCTAGCGGGGGTATACAATGAGCAGTTCTTC.

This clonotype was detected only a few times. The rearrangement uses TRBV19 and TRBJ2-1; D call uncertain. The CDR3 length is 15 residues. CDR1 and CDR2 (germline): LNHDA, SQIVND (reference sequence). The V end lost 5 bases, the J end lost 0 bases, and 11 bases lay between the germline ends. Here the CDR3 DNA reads TGTGCCAGTAGTGCCTCAGGCAGCTCCTACAATGAGCAGTTCTTC. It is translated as CASSASGSSYNEQFF.

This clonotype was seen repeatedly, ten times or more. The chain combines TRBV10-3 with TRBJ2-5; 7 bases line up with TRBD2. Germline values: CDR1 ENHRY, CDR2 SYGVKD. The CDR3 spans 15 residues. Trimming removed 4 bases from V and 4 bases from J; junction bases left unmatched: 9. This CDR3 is CAISAGGDFGETQYF. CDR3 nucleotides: TGTGCCATCAGTGCGGGGGGTGACTTCGGAGAGACCCAGTACTTC.

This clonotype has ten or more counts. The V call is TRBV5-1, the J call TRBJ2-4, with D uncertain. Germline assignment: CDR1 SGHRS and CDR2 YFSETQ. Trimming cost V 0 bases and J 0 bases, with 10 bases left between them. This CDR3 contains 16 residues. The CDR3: CASSLEGDLAKNIQYF. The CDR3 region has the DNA TGCGCCAGCAGCTTGGAAGGTGATCTAGCCAAAAACATTCAGTACTTC.

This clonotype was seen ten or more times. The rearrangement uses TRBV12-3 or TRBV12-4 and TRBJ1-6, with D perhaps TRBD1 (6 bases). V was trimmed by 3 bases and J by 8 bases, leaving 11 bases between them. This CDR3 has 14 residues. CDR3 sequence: CASSFQGGDSPLHF. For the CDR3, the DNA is TGTGCCAGCAGTTTCCAAGGGGGGGATTCACCCCTCCACTTT.